Listed below are T cell receptor beta chains from one sample, sequenced in a study of cytomegalovirus exposure and HLA in healthy donors. Sequencing used immunoSEQ multiplex PCR; TCRdb keeps in-frame clones, though not all of them. The repertoire has 150,000 or so clones, about 85% of them found once; the top ten carry 2% to 2.5%. Specimen: PBMCs. Receptors originate from a man aged 25-45 years in good health and CMV-seropositive. CDR3s include the opening cysteine and the closing phenylalanine or tryptophan. The order of the fields is CDR3 DNA, CDR3 protein, clone size, J gene, V gene, D gene. A D gene is named only where the DNA matches it firmly. Rows may omit the clone size; those that give it use once, few, many or a size class.

CDR3 DNA: TGTGCCAGCAGCGAAGACGGCGGAGAGACCCAGTACTTC
CDR3 protein: CASSEDGGETQYF
clone size: -
J gene: TRBJ2-5
V gene: TRBV11-2
D gene: -

CDR3 DNA: TGTGCCAGCAGCTTAAGCCTATACTATGGCTACACCTTC
CDR3 protein: CASSLSLYYGYTF
clone size: -
J gene: TRBJ1-2
V gene: TRBV11-2
D gene: -

CDR3 DNA: TGTGCCAGCAGTTACTCAGGGAGGGTCGTCACTGAAGCTTTCTTT
CDR3 protein: CASSYSGRVVTEAFF
clone size: -
J gene: TRBJ1-1
V gene: TRBV6-5
D gene: -

CDR3 DNA: TGTGCCAGCAGTGAGGGGGCGAACTATGGCTACACCTTC
CDR3 protein: CASSEGANYGYTF
clone size: -
J gene: TRBJ1-2
V gene: TRBV27
D gene: TRBD1

CDR3 DNA: TGTGCCAGCAGCCAAGGACAGGGAGCCTATGGCTACACCTTC
CDR3 protein: CASSQGQGAYGYTF
clone size: -
J gene: TRBJ1-2
V gene: TRBV11-2
D gene: TRBD1

CDR3 DNA: TGTGCCAGCAGCTGGAACAGGGGGGCTAACTATGGCTACACCTTC
CDR3 protein: CASSWNRGANYGYTF
clone size: -
J gene: TRBJ1-2
V gene: TRBV11-2
D gene: TRBD1

CDR3 DNA: TGTGCCAGCAGTTCCCGGCCGGGACAGGGTTACCAAGAGACCCAGTACTTC
CDR3 protein: CASSSRPGQGYQETQYF
clone size: once
J gene: TRBJ2-5
V gene: TRBV27
D gene: TRBD1

CDR3 DNA: TGTGCCAGCAGTTACGGGGACAGGCCTAACTATGGCTACACCTTC
CDR3 protein: CASSYGDRPNYGYTF
clone size: -
J gene: TRBJ1-2
V gene: TRBV6-5
D gene: TRBD1

CDR3 DNA: TGTGCCAGCAGCTTAGGATTCGGCACTGAAGCTTTCTTT
CDR3 protein: CASSLGFGTEAFF
clone size: -
J gene: TRBJ1-1
V gene: TRBV7-2
D gene: -

CDR3 DNA: TGTGCCAGCAAAGGAACGGGGAAGGGCCCCTACGAGCAGTACTTC
CDR3 protein: CASKGTGKGPYEQYF
clone size: once
J gene: TRBJ2-7
V gene: TRBV11-2
D gene: -

CDR3 DNA: TGCGCCAGCAGCCAAGAGCAGCGGGGGGGCACCGCAGATACGCAGTATTTT
CDR3 protein: CASSQEQRGGTADTQYF
clone size: -
J gene: TRBJ2-3
V gene: TRBV4-1
D gene: TRBD2

CDR3 DNA: TGTGCCAGCAGCGTGACTAGCGGGGCCTACGAGCAGTACTTC
CDR3 protein: CASSVTSGAYEQYF
clone size: -
J gene: TRBJ2-7
V gene: TRBV9
D gene: TRBD2

CDR3 DNA: TGTGCCAGCAGCACACGGACAGGGGATAATTCACCCCTCCACTTT
CDR3 protein: CASSTRTGDNSPLHF
clone size: -
J gene: TRBJ1-6
V gene: TRBV9
D gene: TRBD1

CDR3 DNA: TGTGCCAGCTCACCAGCGTTCGGAGGGATACACGAGCAGTACTTC
CDR3 protein: CASSPAFGGIHEQYF
clone size: -
J gene: TRBJ2-7
V gene: TRBV18
D gene: -

CDR3 DNA: TGTGCCAGCAGTCGGACTAGCGGGTACGAGCAGTACTTC
CDR3 protein: CASSRTSGYEQYF
clone size: once
J gene: TRBJ2-7
V gene: TRBV6-5
D gene: TRBD2

CDR3 DNA: TGTGCCAGCAGCGTAGATCAGGGGGCCGCAGGAAACACCATATATTTT
CDR3 protein: CASSVDQGAAGNTIYF
clone size: -
J gene: TRBJ1-3
V gene: TRBV9
D gene: TRBD1

CDR3 DNA: TGTGCCAGCGGCCCGGGACTAGGATCTTCAGATACGCAGTATTTT
CDR3 protein: CASGPGLGSSDTQYF
clone size: once
J gene: TRBJ2-3
V gene: TRBV6-5
D gene: TRBD2

CDR3 DNA: TGTGCCAGCAGCTGGACACTAGCGGGGGCGCTCACAGATACGCAGTATTTT
CDR3 protein: CASSWTLAGALTDTQYF
clone size: -
J gene: TRBJ2-3
V gene: TRBV7-8
D gene: TRBD2

CDR3 DNA: TGTGCCAGCAGTGATTGGCTAGGCCGGGGGACCCAGTACTTC
CDR3 protein: CASSDWLGRGTQYF
clone size: -
J gene: TRBJ2-5
V gene: TRBV25-1
D gene: -

CDR3 DNA: TGTGCCAGCAGTTACTCCACAGGGTATGGCTACACCTTC
CDR3 protein: CASSYSTGYGYTF
clone size: once
J gene: TRBJ1-2
V gene: TRBV6-5
D gene: -

CDR3 DNA: TGTGCTAGCAGCTTAGGTACAGGGAAGAACACCGGGGAGCTGTTTTTT
CDR3 protein: CASSLGTGKNTGELFF
clone size: -
J gene: TRBJ2-2
V gene: TRBV7-7
D gene: -

CDR3 DNA: TGTGCCAGTAGCACACCGGGACAGGGGGATTTTATTGACGAGCAGTACTTC
CDR3 protein: CASSTPGQGDFIDEQYF
clone size: -
J gene: TRBJ2-7
V gene: TRBV19
D gene: TRBD1

CDR3 DNA: TGCGCCAGCAGCTTCAGTACGGGGGGGTGGACAGATACGCAGTATTTT
CDR3 protein: CASSFSTGGWTDTQYF
clone size: -
J gene: TRBJ2-3
V gene: TRBV5-1
D gene: TRBD2

CDR3 DNA: TGTGCCAGCAGTTACAAAGACGGGGACTATGGCTACACCTTC
CDR3 protein: CASSYKDGDYGYTF
clone size: -
J gene: TRBJ1-2
V gene: TRBV6-5
D gene: -

CDR3 DNA: TGTGCCAGCTCACCTGCGACAGGGGGCGACGGCTACACCTTC
CDR3 protein: CASSPATGGDGYTF
clone size: few
J gene: TRBJ1-2
V gene: TRBV18
D gene: TRBD1

CDR3 DNA: TGTGCCAGCAGCTACTCGGGGCGGGGCAACTATGGCTACACCTTC
CDR3 protein: CASSYSGRGNYGYTF
clone size: -
J gene: TRBJ1-2
V gene: TRBV7-8
D gene: -

CDR3 DNA: TGCGCCAGCAGCTCGACCTCGGGGAACAATGAGCAGTTCTTC
CDR3 protein: CASSSTSGNNEQFF
clone size: -
J gene: TRBJ2-1
V gene: TRBV5-1
D gene: -

CDR3 DNA: TGCGCCAGCAGCCAAGACCAGGGGGGATTCTCTGGAAACACCATATATTTT
CDR3 protein: CASSQDQGGFSGNTIYF
clone size: few
J gene: TRBJ1-3
V gene: TRBV4-3
D gene: TRBD1

CDR3 DNA: TGTGCCAGCTCAATGGGACAGGGTACCTCTGGAAACACCATATATTTT
CDR3 protein: CASSMGQGTSGNTIYF
clone size: -
J gene: TRBJ1-3
V gene: TRBV18
D gene: TRBD1